This TCR beta chain derives from a study of neoadjuvant anti-PD-1 for oral cavity cancer. Time point denoted: after neoadjuvant nivolumab, at surgical resection. The method was immunoSEQ multiplex PCR; TCRdb's version includes in-frame clones alone and lacks a portion of them. The data hold roughly 68,000 clones, with about 86% observed a single time. The source material was PBMCs, sampled after nivolumab (anti-PD-1) treatment. The clonotype was recovered from a person aged 40 to 85 with oral cavity squamous cell carcinoma.

CDR3 sequence: CASSPTWGRGGGYTF. The CDR3 nucleotides read TGCGCCAGCAGCCCGACCTGGGGGCGAGGCGGTGGCTACACCTTC. The V gene is TRBV4-1, the J gene TRBJ1-2, with D tentatively TRBD1 (6 bases). The germline V gene encodes CDR1 MGHRA and CDR2 YSYEKL. The CDR3 length is 15 residues. V was cut by 4 bases and J by 7 bases, with 19 bases left in between.